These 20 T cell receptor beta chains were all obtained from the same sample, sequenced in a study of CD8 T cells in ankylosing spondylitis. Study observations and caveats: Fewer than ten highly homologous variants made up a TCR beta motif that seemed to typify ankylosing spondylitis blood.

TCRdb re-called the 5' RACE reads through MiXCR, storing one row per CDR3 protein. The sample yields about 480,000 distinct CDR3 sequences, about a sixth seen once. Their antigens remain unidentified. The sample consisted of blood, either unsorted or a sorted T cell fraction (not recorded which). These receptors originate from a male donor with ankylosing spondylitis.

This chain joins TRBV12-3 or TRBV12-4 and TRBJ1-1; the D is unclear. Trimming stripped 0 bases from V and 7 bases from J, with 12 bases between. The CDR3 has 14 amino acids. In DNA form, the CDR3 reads TGTGCCAGCAGTTTAGCAGGGAGCCTGGGTGAAGCTTTCTTT. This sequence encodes CASSLAGSLGEAFF.

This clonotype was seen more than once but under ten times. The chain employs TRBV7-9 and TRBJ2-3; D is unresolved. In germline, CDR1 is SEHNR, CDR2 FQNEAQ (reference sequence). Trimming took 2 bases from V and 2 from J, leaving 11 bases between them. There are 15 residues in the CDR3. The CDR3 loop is CASSLSWTDTDTQYF. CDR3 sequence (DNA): TGTGCCAGCAGCTTATCTTGGACCGACACAGATACGCAGTATTTT.

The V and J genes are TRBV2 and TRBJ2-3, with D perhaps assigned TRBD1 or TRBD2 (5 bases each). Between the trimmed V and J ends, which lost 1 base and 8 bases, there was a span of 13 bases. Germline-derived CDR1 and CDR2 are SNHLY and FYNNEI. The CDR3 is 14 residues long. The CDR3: CASSEERGPATQYF. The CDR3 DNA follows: TGTGCCAGCAGTGAAGAGAGGGGCCCAGCTACGCAGTATTTT.

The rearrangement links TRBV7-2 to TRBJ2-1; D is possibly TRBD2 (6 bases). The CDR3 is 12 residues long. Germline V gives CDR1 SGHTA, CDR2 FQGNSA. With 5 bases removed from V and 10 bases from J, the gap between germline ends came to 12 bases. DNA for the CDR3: TGTGCCAGCAGCCCAGGGACTCGGGAGCAGTTCTTC. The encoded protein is CASSPGTREQFF. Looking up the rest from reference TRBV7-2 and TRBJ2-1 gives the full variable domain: GAGVSQSPSNKVTEKGKDVELRCDPISGHTALYWYRQSLGQGLEFLIYFQGNSAPDKSGLPSDRFSAERTGGSVSTLTIQRTQQEDSAVYLCASSPGTREQFFGPGTRLTVL.

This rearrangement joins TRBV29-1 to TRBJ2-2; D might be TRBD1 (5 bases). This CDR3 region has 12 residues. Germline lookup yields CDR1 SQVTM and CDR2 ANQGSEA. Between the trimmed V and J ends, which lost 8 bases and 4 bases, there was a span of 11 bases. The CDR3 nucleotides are TGCAGCCTCAGGGCCCCCACCGGGGAGCTGTTTTTT. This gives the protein CSLRAPTGELFF.

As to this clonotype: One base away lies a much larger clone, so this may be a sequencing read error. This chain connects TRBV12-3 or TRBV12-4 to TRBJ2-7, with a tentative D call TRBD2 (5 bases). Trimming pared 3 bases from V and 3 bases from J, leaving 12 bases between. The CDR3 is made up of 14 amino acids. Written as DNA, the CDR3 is TGTGCCAGCAGTTTCGGGGAGAACCTCTACGAGCAGTACTTC. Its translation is CASSFGENLYEQYF.

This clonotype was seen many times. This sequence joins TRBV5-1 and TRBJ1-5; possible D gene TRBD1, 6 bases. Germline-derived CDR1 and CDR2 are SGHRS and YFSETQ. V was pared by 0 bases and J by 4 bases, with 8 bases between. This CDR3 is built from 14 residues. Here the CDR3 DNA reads TGCGCCAGCAGCTTGGGGGGACAAAATCAGCCCCAGCATTTT. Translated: CASSLGGQNQPQHF.

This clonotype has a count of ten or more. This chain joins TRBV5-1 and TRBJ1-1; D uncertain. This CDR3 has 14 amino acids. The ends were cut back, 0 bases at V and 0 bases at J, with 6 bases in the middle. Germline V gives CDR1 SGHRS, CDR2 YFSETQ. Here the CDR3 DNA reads TGCGCCAGCAGCTTGGCGACTATGAACACTGAAGCTTTCTTT. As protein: CASSLATMNTEAFF. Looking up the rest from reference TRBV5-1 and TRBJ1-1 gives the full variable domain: KAGVTQTPRYLIKTRGQQVTLSCSPISGHRSVSWYQQTPGQGLQFLFEYFSETQRNKGNFPGRFSGRQFSNSRSEMNVSTLELGDSALYLCASSLATMNTEAFFGQGTRLTVV.

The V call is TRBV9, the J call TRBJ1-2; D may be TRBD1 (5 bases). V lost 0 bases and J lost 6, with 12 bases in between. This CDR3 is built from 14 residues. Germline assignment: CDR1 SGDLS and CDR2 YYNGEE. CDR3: CASSVVGQADGYTF. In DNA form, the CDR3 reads TGTGCCAGCAGCGTAGTGGGGCAAGCGGATGGCTACACCTTC.

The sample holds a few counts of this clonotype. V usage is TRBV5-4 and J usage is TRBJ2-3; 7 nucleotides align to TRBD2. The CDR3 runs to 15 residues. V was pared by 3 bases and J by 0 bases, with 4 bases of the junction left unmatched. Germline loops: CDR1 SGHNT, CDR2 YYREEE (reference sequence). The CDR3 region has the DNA TGTGCCAGCAGCTCGGGAGGTCCGAGCACAGATACGCAGTATTTT. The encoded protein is CASSSGGPSTDTQYF.

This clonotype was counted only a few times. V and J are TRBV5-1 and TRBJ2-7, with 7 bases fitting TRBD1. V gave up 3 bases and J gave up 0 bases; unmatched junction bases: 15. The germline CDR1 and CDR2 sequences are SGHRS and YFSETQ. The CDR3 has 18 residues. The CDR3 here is CASSYVPRGTDSSYEQYF. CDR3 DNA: TGCGCCAGCAGCTACGTACCCAGGGGGACGGACAGCTCCTACGAGCAGTACTTC.

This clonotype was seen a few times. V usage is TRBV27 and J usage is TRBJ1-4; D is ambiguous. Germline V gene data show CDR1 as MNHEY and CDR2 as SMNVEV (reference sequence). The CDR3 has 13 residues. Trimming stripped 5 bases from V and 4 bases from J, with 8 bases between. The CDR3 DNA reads TGTGCCAGCAGTGGACGGATTAATGAAAAACTGTTTTTT. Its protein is CASSGRINEKLFF. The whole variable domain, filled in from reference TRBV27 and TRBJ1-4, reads EAQVTQNPRYLITVTGKKLTVTCSQNMNHEYMSWYRQDPGLGLRQIYYSMNVEVTDKGDVPEGYKVSRKEKRNFPLILESPSPNQTSLYFCASSGRINEKLFFGSGTQLSVL.

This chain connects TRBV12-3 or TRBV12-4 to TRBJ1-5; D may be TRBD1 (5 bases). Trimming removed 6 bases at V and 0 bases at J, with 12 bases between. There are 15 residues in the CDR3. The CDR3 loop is CASSLGAYSNQPQHF. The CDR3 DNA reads TGTGCCAGCAGCCTTGGGGCTTATAGCAATCAGCCCCAGCATTTT.

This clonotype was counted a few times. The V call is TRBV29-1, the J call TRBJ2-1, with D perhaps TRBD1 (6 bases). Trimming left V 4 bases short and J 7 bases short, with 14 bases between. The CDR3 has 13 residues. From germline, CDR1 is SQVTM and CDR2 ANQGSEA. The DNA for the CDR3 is TGCAGCGTTGGTGTGGACAGCAGAAATGAGCAGTTCTTC. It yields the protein CSVGVDSRNEQFF.

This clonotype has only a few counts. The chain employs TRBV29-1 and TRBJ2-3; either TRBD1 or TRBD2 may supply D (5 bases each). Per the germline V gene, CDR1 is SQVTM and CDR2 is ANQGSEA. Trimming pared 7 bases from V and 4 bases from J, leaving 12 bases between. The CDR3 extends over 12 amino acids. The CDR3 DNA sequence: TGCAGCGCGACAGAGGGGTCAGATACGCAGTATTTT. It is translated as CSATEGSDTQYF.

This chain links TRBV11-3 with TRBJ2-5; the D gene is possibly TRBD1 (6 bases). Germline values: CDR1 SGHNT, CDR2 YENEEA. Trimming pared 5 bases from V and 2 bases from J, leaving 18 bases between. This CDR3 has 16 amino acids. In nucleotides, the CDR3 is TGTGCCAGCAGCCAGTACTCCGGGACAAATCAAGAGACCCAGTACTTC. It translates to CASSQYSGTNQETQYF.

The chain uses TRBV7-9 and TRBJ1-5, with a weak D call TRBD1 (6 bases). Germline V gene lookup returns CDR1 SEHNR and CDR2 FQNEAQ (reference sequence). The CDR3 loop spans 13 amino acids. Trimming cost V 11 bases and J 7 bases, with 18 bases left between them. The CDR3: CAGSRGSGQPQHF. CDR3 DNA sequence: TGTGCCGGGAGCAGGGGTTCGGGACAGCCCCAGCATTTT.

In DNA form, the CDR3 reads TGTGCCAGCAGCTCCCGAGCTAGCGATAATTCACCCCTCCACTTT. It is translated as CASSSRASDNSPLHF. The gene calls are TRBV7-2 and TRBJ1-6; D is ambiguous. V was pared by 4 bases and J by 5 bases, with 12 bases between. The germline gives CDR1 SGHTA, CDR2 FQGNSA. The CDR3 runs 15 residues.

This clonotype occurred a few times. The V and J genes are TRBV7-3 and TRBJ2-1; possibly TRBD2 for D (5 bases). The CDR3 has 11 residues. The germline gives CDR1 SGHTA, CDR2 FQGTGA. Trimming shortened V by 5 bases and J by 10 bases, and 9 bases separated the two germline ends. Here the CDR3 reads CASSPGSEQFF. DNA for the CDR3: TGTGCCAGCAGCCCGGGGAGCGAGCAGTTCTTC.

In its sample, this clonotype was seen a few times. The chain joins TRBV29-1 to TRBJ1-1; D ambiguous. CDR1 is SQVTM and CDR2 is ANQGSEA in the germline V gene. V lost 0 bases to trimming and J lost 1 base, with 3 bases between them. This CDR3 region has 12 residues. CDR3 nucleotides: TGCAGCGTTGAAGACGGGAACACTGAAGCTTTCTTT. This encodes CSVEDGNTEAFF.